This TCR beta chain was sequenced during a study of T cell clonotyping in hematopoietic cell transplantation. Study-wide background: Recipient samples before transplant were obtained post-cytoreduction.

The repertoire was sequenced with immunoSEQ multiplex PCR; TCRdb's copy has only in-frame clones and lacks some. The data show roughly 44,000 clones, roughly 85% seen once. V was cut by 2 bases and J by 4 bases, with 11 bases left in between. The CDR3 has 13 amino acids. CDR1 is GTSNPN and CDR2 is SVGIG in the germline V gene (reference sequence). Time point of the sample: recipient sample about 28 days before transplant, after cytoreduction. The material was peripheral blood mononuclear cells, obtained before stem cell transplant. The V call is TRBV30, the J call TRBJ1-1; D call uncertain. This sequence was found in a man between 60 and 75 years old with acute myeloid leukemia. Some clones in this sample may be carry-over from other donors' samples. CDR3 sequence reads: CAWSNSLATEAFF. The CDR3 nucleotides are TGTGCCTGGAGTAACAGCTTGGCCACTGAAGCTTTCTTT.